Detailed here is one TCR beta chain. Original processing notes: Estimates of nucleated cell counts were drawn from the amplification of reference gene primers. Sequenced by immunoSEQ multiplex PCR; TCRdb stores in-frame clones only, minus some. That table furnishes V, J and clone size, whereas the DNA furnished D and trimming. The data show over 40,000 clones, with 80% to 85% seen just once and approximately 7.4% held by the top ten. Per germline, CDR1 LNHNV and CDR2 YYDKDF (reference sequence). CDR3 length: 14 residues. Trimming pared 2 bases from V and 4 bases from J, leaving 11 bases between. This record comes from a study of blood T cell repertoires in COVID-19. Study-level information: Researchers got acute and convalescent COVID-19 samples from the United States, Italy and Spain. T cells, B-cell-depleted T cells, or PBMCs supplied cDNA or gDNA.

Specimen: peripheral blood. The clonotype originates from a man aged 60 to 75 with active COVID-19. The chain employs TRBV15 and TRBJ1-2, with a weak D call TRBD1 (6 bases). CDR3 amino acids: CATSRNREFYGYTF. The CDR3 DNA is TGTGCCACCAGCAGAAACAGGGAATTCTATGGCTACACCTTC. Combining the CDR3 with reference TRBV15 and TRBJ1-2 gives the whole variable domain DAMVIQNPRYQVTQFGKPVTLSCSQTLNHNVMYWYQQKSSQAPKLLFHYYDKDFNNEADTPDNFQSRRPNTSFCFLDIRSPGLGDTAMYLCATSRNREFYGYTFGSGTRLTVV.